These 27 T cell receptor beta chains share one sample of origin, sequenced in a study of early T cells in non-severe SARS-CoV-2 infection. TCRdb independently ran MiXCR on the 5' RACE reads; one entry per CDR3 protein. This sample has tens of thousands of distinct CDR3 sequences, with 12% found just once. Sequenced material: whole blood. All receptors derive from an adult who was a healthcare worker with PCR-confirmed SARS-CoV-2 infection or an uninfected control (not recorded which).

This sequence joins TRBV7-9 and TRBJ2-3; either TRBD1 or TRBD2 may supply D (5 bases each). The CDR3 totals 15 residues. V was cut by 4 bases and J by 2 bases, with 13 bases left in between. Germline CDR1 and CDR2: SEHNR and FQNEAQ (reference sequence). The CDR3 sequence is CASSSGAPVTDTQYF. The CDR3 nucleotides read TGTGCCAGCAGCTCCGGGGCACCCGTCACAGATACGCAGTATTTT.

The rearrangement uses TRBV5-1 and TRBJ1-1; D is unclear. The CDR3 has 16 amino acids. Per the germline V gene, CDR1 is SGHRS and CDR2 is YFSETQ. With 0 bases removed from V and 0 bases from J, the gap between germline ends came to 12 bases. DNA of the CDR3: TGCGCCAGCAGCTTGGTGACACCTACCTTGAACACTGAAGCTTTCTTT. It is translated as CASSLVTPTLNTEAFF. Full variable domain (remainder filled in from reference TRBV5-1 and TRBJ1-1): KAGVTQTPRYLIKTRGQQVTLSCSPISGHRSVSWYQQTPGQGLQFLFEYFSETQRNKGNFPGRFSGRQFSNSRSEMNVSTLELGDSALYLCASSLVTPTLNTEAFFGQGTRLTVV.

This clonotype was seen repeatedly, ten times or more. V usage is TRBV12-3 or TRBV12-4 and J usage is TRBJ1-1, with a weak D call TRBD1 (5 bases). Trimming removed 6 bases from V and 1 base from J, with 18 bases in between. This CDR3 comprises 16 residues. CDR3 region: CASSPWGEGKNTEAFF. The CDR3 nucleotides read TGTGCCAGCAGCCCTTGGGGCGAAGGAAAGAACACTGAAGCTTTCTTT.

This clonotype occurred a few times. The V and J genes are TRBV5-4 and TRBJ2-3; maybe TRBD1 (5 bases). Trimming pared 0 bases from V and 4 bases from J, leaving 12 bases between. The CDR3 runs to 15 residues. CDR1 and CDR2 from the germline V gene are SGHNT and YYREEE (reference sequence). Written as DNA, the CDR3 is TGTGCCAGCAGCTTGGAAGGGGCGCCGGCAGATACGCAGTATTTT. Translation: CASSLEGAPADTQYF. The variable domain in full, completed from reference TRBV5-4 and TRBJ2-3, reads ETGVTQSPTHLIKTRGQQVTLRCSSQSGHNTVSWYQQALGQGPQFIFQYYREEENGRGNFPPRFSGLQFPNYSSELNVNALELDDSALYLCASSLEGAPADTQYFGPGTRLTVL.

There are many counts of this clonotype. The chain combines TRBV20-1 with TRBJ1-1, with a possible D match to TRBD1 (5 bases). CDR1 is DFQATT and CDR2 is SNEGSKA in the germline V gene (reference sequence). This CDR3 is 13 amino acids long. Trimming removed 5 bases from V and 1 base from J, with 11 bases in between. CDR3 sequence reads: CSARQGPNTEAFF. DNA for the CDR3: TGCAGTGCTCGGCAGGGCCCGAACACTGAAGCTTTCTTT.

This clonotype was detected ten times or more. The chain is built from TRBV12-3 or TRBV12-4 and TRBJ2-1; 11 bases fit TRBD1. V was pared by 5 bases and J by 10 bases, with 7 bases of the junction left unmatched. The CDR3 is 14 residues long. The CDR3 DNA reads TGTGCCAGCAGTCTGGGACAGGGGGAGGGGGAGCAGTTCTTC. This codes for CASSLGQGEGEQFF.

Of note for this clonotype: Given a much more abundant clone one base away, this may be a read error. The J gene is TRBJ1-2, the V gene TRBV6-5; D gene ambiguous. CDR1 and CDR2 from the germline V gene are MNHEY and SVGAGI. The CDR3 is made up of 13 amino acids. Trimming removed 6 bases from V and 4 bases from J, with 12 bases in between. The CDR3 region is CASRLNTPYGYTF. The DNA of the CDR3 is TGTGCCAGCAGACTCAATACACCCTATGGCTACACCTTC.

This clonotype was seen many times. The gene calls are TRBV20-1 and TRBJ2-3, with TRBD2 matching over 10 bases. The CDR3 consists of 15 residues. Looked up from germline, CDR1 is DFQATT and CDR2 is SNEGSKA (reference sequence). Trimming cost V 1 base and J 3 bases; bases outside gene matches: 4. The CDR3 protein is CSARGEREGTDTQYF. The CDR3 nucleotides are TGCAGTGCTAGAGGAGAGCGGGAGGGTACAGATACGCAGTATTTT.

This clonotype came up many times. J is TRBJ2-3 and V is TRBV27, with a tentative D call TRBD1 (7 bases). V gave up 6 bases and J gave up 7 bases, with 20 bases separating them. The CDR3 runs 15 residues. CDR1 is MNHEY, CDR2 SMNVEV, per germline (reference sequence). CDR3 residues: CASSRGVQGRNTQYF. The CDR3, as DNA: TGTGCCAGCAGCAGGGGGGTACAGGGCAGAAATACGCAGTATTTT.

The chain couples TRBV28 to TRBJ2-7; 9 bases fit TRBD1. Trimming cost V 2 bases and J 4 bases; bases outside gene matches: 3. CDR1 MDHEN and CDR2 SYDVKM come from the germline V gene. The CDR3 runs to 14 residues. The CDR3 DNA is TGTGCCAGCAGTTTAGGGACAGGGCTATACGAGCAGTACTTC. This codes for CASSLGTGLYEQYF.

This clonotype has ten or more counts. The chain links TRBV30 to TRBJ2-7; no clear D. This CDR3 is 15 amino acids long. V was clipped by 1 base and J by 2 bases, with 15 bases between them. Germline assignment: CDR1 GTSNPN and CDR2 SVGIG (reference sequence). The CDR3 sequence: CAWSGVGGEAYEQYF. CDR3 in DNA: TGTGCCTGGAGTGGGGTCGGCGGCGAGGCCTACGAGCAGTACTTC.

This clonotype was recorded a few times. V usage is TRBV19 and J usage is TRBJ2-1, with D unresolved. This CDR3 region has 13 residues. Germline V lookup: CDR1 LNHDA, CDR2 SQIVND (reference sequence). Trimming removed 3 bases from V and 7 bases from J, with 10 bases in between. CDR3 nucleotide sequence: TGTGCCAGTAGTATGTCCCCGCTGAATGAGCAGTTCTTC. Translated, it gives CASSMSPLNEQFF.

In its sample, this clonotype was seen a few times. The chain links TRBV18 to TRBJ1-1, with 11 bases aligning to TRBD1. Germline assignment: CDR1 KGHSH and CDR2 LQKENI. The CDR3 runs to 15 residues. V dropped 5 bases and J dropped 1; count of bases not matched to a gene: 3. DNA for the CDR3: TGTGCCAGCTCAGGACAGGGGGCGAGGAACACTGAAGCTTTCTTT. Its protein product is CASSGQGARNTEAFF.

This clonotype has a handful of counts. This chain connects TRBV2 to TRBJ2-5; TRBD2 matches 13 bases. CDR1 is SNHLY, CDR2 FYNNEI, per germline. This CDR3 region has 14 residues. J gave up 2 bases and V 6 bases, and 0 bases lay outside the gene matches. The CDR3 DNA reads as TGTGCCAGCAGGGGACTAGCGGGGCAAGAGACCCAGTACTTC. Residues: CASRGLAGQETQYF.

This clonotype was found many times. The genes are TRBV12-3 or TRBV12-4 and TRBJ1-2; no firm D call. This CDR3 has 15 amino acids. The germline V and J ends were trimmed by 5 bases and 6 bases, with 19 bases remaining between them. The CDR3: CASSPYSGSSDGYTF. CDR3 DNA sequence: TGTGCCAGCAGTCCCTATTCGGGGAGCTCCGATGGCTACACCTTC.

Only a few counts were recorded for this clonotype. The chain combines TRBV21-1 with TRBJ2-3; the table names TRBD2, a call not compared with the DNA. TRBV21-1 is a known pseudogene. CDR3 length equals 18 residues. The CDR3, as DNA: TGTGCCCCACCTCATCGGGGGGGCCTACTGGTCCTCACAGATACGCAGTATTTT. Its protein product is CAPPHRGGLLVLTDTQYF.

The chain employs TRBV19 and TRBJ1-5; no definite D call. Germline CDR1 LNHDA, CDR2 SQIVND (reference sequence). Trimming left V 4 bases short and J 12 bases short, with 16 bases between. This CDR3 has 13 amino acids. The CDR3 loop is CASSKAFETFQHF. The DNA of the CDR3 is TGTGCCAGTAGTAAGGCGTTCGAGACTTTCCAGCATTTT.

The CDR3 loop is CASSSLAGWDEQFF. The CDR3, as DNA: TGTGCCAGCAGCTCACTAGCGGGGTGGGATGAGCAGTTCTTC. The chain is built from TRBV7-2 and TRBJ2-1; TRBD2 matches at 10 bases. Per the germline V gene, CDR1 is SGHTA and CDR2 is FQGNSA. The CDR3 extends over 14 amino acids. The junction had 5 bases not matched to a gene; V was cut back by 4 bases and J by 8 bases.

In this sample, this clonotype turned up many times. The V call is TRBV20-1, the J call TRBJ1-2; D gene unclear. V gave up 0 bases and J gave up 5 bases, with 7 bases separating them. The CDR3 totals 12 residues. Germline CDR1 reads DFQATT; CDR2 reads SNEGSKA (reference sequence). The CDR3: CSARDPSYGYTF. The CDR3 DNA reads as TGCAGTGCTAGAGATCCCAGTTATGGCTACACCTTC.

This clonotype was picked up a small number of times. This chain connects TRBV19 to TRBJ2-1; TRBD2 agrees at 9 bases. The J segment lost 8 bases and the V segment lost 5 bases, leaving 16 bases of the junction unmatched. CDR3 size: 17 residues. Germline V gene lookup returns CDR1 LNHDA and CDR2 SQIVND (reference sequence). CDR3 in DNA: TGTGCCAGTAGTGCCCCCGGGCGGGAGGGCCACAGGTATGAGCAGTTCTTC. Translation gives CASSAPGREGHRYEQFF. The full variable domain, rest sourced from reference TRBV19 and TRBJ2-1, is DGGITQSPKYLFRKEGQNVTLSCEQNLNHDAMYWYRQDPGQGLRLIYYSQIVNDFQKGDIAEGYSVSREKKESFPLTVTSAQKNPTAFYLCASSAPGREGHRYEQFFGPGTRLTVL.

This clonotype was detected only a few times. The chain employs TRBV5-4 and TRBJ2-3; TRBD1 is a possible D gene (5 bases). The CDR3 is 15 residues long. In germline, CDR1 is SGHNT, CDR2 YYREEE (reference sequence). With 2 bases removed from V and 1 base from J, the gap between germline ends came to 11 bases. The CDR3 DNA is TGTGCCAGCAGCTTCAGGGAAGGGGGCACAGATACGCAGTATTTT. It encodes CASSFREGGTDTQYF.

The chain combines TRBV5-1 with TRBJ2-1; 9 bases are a match to TRBD1. This CDR3 is 14 amino acids long. The V gene end was trimmed by 4 bases and the J gene end by 13 bases; junction bases not matched to a gene: 12. CDR1 and CDR2 (germline): SGHRS, YFSETQ. The CDR3 DNA sequence: TGCGCCAGCAGCACGCCGGGACAGGGTAACAATCAGTTCTTC. It specifies CASSTPGQGNNQFF.

This chain joins TRBV20-1 and TRBJ2-2; D uncertain. CDR1 and CDR2 from the germline V gene are DFQATT and SNEGSKA (reference sequence). This CDR3 spans 17 amino acids. Trimming pared 0 bases from V and 4 bases from J, leaving 18 bases between. CDR3 loop: CSARDLGRTLGTGELFF. CDR3 nucleotide sequence: TGCAGTGCTAGAGATCTAGGCAGAACTTTGGGCACCGGGGAGCTGTTTTTT.

This clonotype is a singleton in its sample. The chain carries TRBV25-1 and TRBJ2-7, with 7 bases fitting TRBD1. CDR3 length: 15 residues. The trim removed 3 bases at V and 0 bases at J, leaving 5 bases unmatched. Germline-derived CDR1 and CDR2 are MGHDK and SYGVNS. The chain's CDR3 is CASSDPGTDSYEQYF. Written as DNA, the CDR3 is TGTGCCAGCAGTGACCCCGGGACAGACTCCTACGAGCAGTACTTC.

This chain uses TRBV20-1 with TRBJ2-7, with 9 bases that match TRBD2. From germline, CDR1 is DFQATT and CDR2 SNEGSKA (reference sequence). The ends lost 3 bases at V and 3 bases at J; junction bases unmatched: 6. CDR3 size: 14 residues. Here the CDR3 DNA reads TGCAGTGCTAGCCCGACTAGCGGAGGCTACGAGCAGTACTTC. Translated: CSASPTSGGYEQYF.

The chain carries TRBV29-1 and TRBJ2-1; perhaps TRBD2 as D (5 bases). Looked up from germline, CDR1 is SQVTM and CDR2 is ANQGSEA. V was trimmed by 1 base and J by 0 bases, leaving 13 bases between them. CDR3 size: 16 residues. CDR3 nucleotide sequence: TGCAGCGTTGAAGGAAAGGTGGGGAGCTCCTACAATGAGCAGTTCTTC. Encoded protein: CSVEGKVGSSYNEQFF.

V gene TRBV28 combines with J gene TRBJ1-2; TRBD1 aligns across 10 bases. The germline V gene encodes CDR1 MDHEN and CDR2 SYDVKM. V lost 3 bases and J lost 5; bases outside the gene matches: 12. The CDR3 runs to 17 residues. The CDR3, as DNA: TGTGCCAGCAGTTTCCTGACAGGGGGCGCGTTCTATTATGGCTACACCTTC. Its translation is CASSFLTGGAFYYGYTF.